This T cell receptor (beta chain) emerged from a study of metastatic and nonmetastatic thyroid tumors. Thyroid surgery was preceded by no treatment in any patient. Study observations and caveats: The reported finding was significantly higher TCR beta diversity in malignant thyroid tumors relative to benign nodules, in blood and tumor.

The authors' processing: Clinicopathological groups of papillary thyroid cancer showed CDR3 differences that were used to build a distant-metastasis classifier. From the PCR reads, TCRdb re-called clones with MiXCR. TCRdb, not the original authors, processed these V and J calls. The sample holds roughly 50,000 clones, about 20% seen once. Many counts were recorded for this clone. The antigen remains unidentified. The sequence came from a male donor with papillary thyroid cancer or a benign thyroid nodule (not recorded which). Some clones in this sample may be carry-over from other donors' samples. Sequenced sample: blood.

The CDR3 loop is CASSAPGGSYGYTF. The CDR3 bases are TGCGCCAGCAGTGCGCCTGGAGGGTCCTATGGCTACACCTTC. J is TRBJ1-2 and V is TRBV10-2, with D unclear. The germline V gene has CDR1 WSHSY and CDR2 SAAADI. The CDR3 consists of 14 residues. V was cut by 4 bases and J by 4 bases, with 13 bases left in between.